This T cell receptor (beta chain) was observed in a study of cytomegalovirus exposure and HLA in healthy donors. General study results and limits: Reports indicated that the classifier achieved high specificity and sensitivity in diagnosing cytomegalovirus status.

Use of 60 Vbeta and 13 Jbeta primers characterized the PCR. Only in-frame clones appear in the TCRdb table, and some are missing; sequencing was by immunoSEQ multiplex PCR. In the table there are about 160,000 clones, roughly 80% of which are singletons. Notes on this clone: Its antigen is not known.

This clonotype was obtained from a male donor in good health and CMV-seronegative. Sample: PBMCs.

CDR3 in DNA: TGTGCCAGCAGCGTAAATACGGGGAGCAATCAGCCCCAGCATTTT. Translating gives CASSVNTGSNQPQHF. V and J are TRBV9 and TRBJ1-5; no reliable D call. The CDR3 sequence is 15 residues long. CDR1 and CDR2 from the germline V gene are SGDLS and YYNGEE. V lost 1 base and J lost 1, with 9 bases in between.